The rows below give T cell receptor beta chains drawn from one sample of a study of OX40 agonist ivuxolimab in advanced cancers. Profiling relied on immunoSEQ multiplex PCR, and the TCRdb table lists in-frame clones only, not all of them. The table has some 58,000 clones, 70% to 90% seen once; the top ten hold about an eighth. Here the sequenced sample was CD4+ or CD8+ T cells sorted from blood, taken in a trial of the OX40 agonist ivuxolimab. Receptors originate from an adult with an advanced solid tumor such as melanoma, head and neck, liver or kidney cancer. CDR3s include the opening cysteine and the closing phenylalanine or tryptophan. D genes are given only for firm matches. Not all rows give a size; the values are once, few, many and, for expanded clones, a class.

v_call	clone_size	j_call	d_call	cdr3_aa	cdr3_nt
TRBV9	.	TRBJ2-3	.	CASSVGRASMADTQYF	TGTGCCAGCAGCGTAGGTCGGGCCTCAATGGCAGATACGCAGTATTTT
TRBV28	.	TRBJ1-1	.	CASSITAYTEAFF	TGTGCCAGCAGTATAACAGCGTACACTGAAGCTTTCTTT
TRBV18	few	TRBJ2-6	TRBD1	CASSHIPGQVISGANVLTF	TGTGCCAGCTCACACATCCCGGGACAGGTTATCTCTGGGGCCAACGTCCTGACTTTC
TRBV6-6	.	TRBJ2-1	.	CASSYGGVSYNEQFF	TGTGCCAGCAGTTACGGGGGAGTCTCCTACAATGAGCAGTTCTTC
TRBV9	.	TRBJ2-7	.	CASSPRGGDYEQYF	TGTGCCAGCAGCCCACGGGGAGGTGACTACGAGCAGTACTTC
TRBV30	.	TRBJ1-2	.	CACSTGGFQGNYGYTF	TGTGCCTGCTCCACAGGAGGGTTCCAGGGTAACTATGGCTACACCTTC
TRBV6-5	.	TRBJ1-1	.	CASSYARQGGTEAFF	TGTGCCAGCAGTTACGCGCGCCAGGGTGGTACTGAAGCTTTCTTT
TRBV5-1	once	TRBJ2-5	TRBD2	CASSLAFLAGQETQYF	TGCGCCAGCAGCTTGGCCTTCCTAGCGGGGCAAGAGACCCAGTACTTC
TRBV2	.	TRBJ2-5	.	CASSEHGLGVSEETQYF	TGTGCCAGCAGTGAACATGGTTTGGGTGTCAGTGAGGAGACCCAGTACTTC
TRBV11-2	few	TRBJ1-5	TRBD1	CASSMTGGAGQPQHF	TGTGCCAGCAGCATGACAGGGGGCGCCGGGCAGCCCCAGCATTTT
TRBV5-4	.	TRBJ1-3	.	CASSAGRRDGNTIYF	TGTGCCAGCAGCGCAGGGCGTCGAGATGGAAACACCATATATTTT
TRBV7-9	.	TRBJ2-6	.	CASHNSGANVLTF	TGTGCCAGCCATAACTCTGGGGCCAACGTCCTGACTTTC
TRBV5-1	few	TRBJ2-5	TRBD2	CASSLRLAGAQYF	TGCGCCAGCAGCCTCCGACTAGCGGGAGCCCAGTACTTC
TRBV25-1	.	TRBJ2-2	TRBD2	CASLAGVGTGELFF	TGTGCCTCCTTGGCGGGAGTAGGCACCGGGGAGCTGTTTTTT
TRBV5-1	.	TRBJ2-7	TRBD2	CASSPELAVHYEQYF	TGCGCCAGCAGCCCGGAACTAGCGGTCCACTACGAGCAGTACTTC
TRBV6-5	.	TRBJ2-7	.	CASSYSRFGGTGEQYF	TGTGCCAGCAGTTACTCGAGGTTCGGCGGAACGGGGGAGCAGTACTTC
TRBV27	.	TRBJ1-5	.	CASSITDSNQPQHF	TGTGCCAGCAGTATTACAGATAGCAATCAGCCCCAGCATTTT
TRBV7-9	.	TRBJ2-5	TRBD1	CASSFWPQGSETQYF	TGTGCCAGCAGCTTTTGGCCACAGGGGTCGGAGACCCAGTACTTC
TRBV2	once	TRBJ2-1	TRBD2	CASRATSGMSDEQFF	TGTGCCAGCAGGGCTACTAGCGGGATGAGCGATGAGCAGTTCTTC
TRBV7-2	few	TRBJ2-7	TRBD1	CASSSDRQYEQYF	TGTGCCAGCAGCTCGGACAGGCAGTACGAGCAGTACTTC
TRBV5-6	once	TRBJ1-2	.	CASSVKGRPYGYTF	TGTGCCAGCAGCGTCAAGGGGCGCCCCTATGGCTACACCTTC
TRBV4-1	.	TRBJ1-2	.	CASSQTGFNYGYTF	TGCGCCAGCAGCCAAACAGGGTTTAACTATGGCTACACCTTC
TRBV7-9	few	TRBJ2-3	.	CASSSRDREADTQYF	TGTGCCAGCAGCTCTCGAGACAGGGAGGCAGATACGCAGTATTTT
TRBV7-2	once	TRBJ2-1	TRBD2	CASSLALAGGEQFF	TGTGCCAGCAGCTTAGCACTAGCGGGAGGAGAGCAGTTCTTC
TRBV5-4	.	TRBJ2-2	TRBD2	CASRQAGGNTGELFF	TGTGCCAGCAGACAAGCGGGAGGGAACACCGGGGAGCTGTTTTTT
TRBV14	.	TRBJ1-2	.	CASSQGSFYYGYTF	TGTGCCAGCAGCCAAGGCAGTTTCTACTATGGCTACACCTTC
TRBV28	.	TRBJ1-2	.	CASSSQPSFNGYTF	TGTGCCAGCAGTTCCCAACCGTCATTCAATGGCTACACCTTC
TRBV6-1	few	TRBJ2-3	TRBD2	CASSEAGVAGVADTQYF	TGTGCCAGCAGTGAAGCGGGGGTTGCGGGAGTCGCCGATACGCAGTATTTT
TRBV7-9	.	TRBJ1-4	TRBD1	CASSLDRGQKLFF	TGTGCCAGCAGCTTAGACAGGGGTCAAAAACTGTTTTTT
TRBV29-1	few	TRBJ2-3	.	CSVEGEGGTDTQYF	TGCAGCGTTGAAGGGGAGGGGGGGACAGATACGCAGTATTTT
TRBV19	.	TRBJ2-7	.	CASSVRLPYEQYF	TGTGCCAGTAGTGTCAGATTGCCCTACGAGCAGTACTTC
TRBV2	.	TRBJ1-3	.	CASSLNSGNTIYF	TGTGCCAGCAGTCTCAACTCTGGAAACACCATATATTTT
TRBV4-1	.	TRBJ2-6	TRBD2	CASSQGGLAPSGANVLTF	TGCGCCAGCAGCCAAGGGGGACTAGCGCCATCTGGGGCCAACGTCCTGACTTTC
TRBV18	.	TRBJ2-3	TRBD2	CASSVAGGPGDTQYF	TGTGCCAGCTCTGTAGCGGGAGGGCCAGGAGATACGCAGTATTTT
TRBV15	.	TRBJ2-7	.	CATSRDLPSKKQYF	TGTGCCACCAGCAGAGATTTGCCTAGTAAAAAGCAGTACTTC
TRBV28	.	TRBJ2-7	.	CASSLGTAFYEQYF	TGTGCCAGCAGTTTAGGCACAGCCTTTTACGAGCAGTACTTC
TRBV2	once	TRBJ2-7	TRBD1	CASSRQGDSYEHYF	TGTGCCAGCAGTAGACAGGGGGACTCCTACGAGCATTACTTC
TRBV2	.	TRBJ1-2	.	CASSEGQTSNYGYTF	TGTGCCAGCAGTGAAGGCCAGACAAGTAACTATGGCTACACCTTC
TRBV10-2	once	TRBJ1-2	.	CASSDGAGYVQGYTF	TGCGCCAGCAGTGATGGGGCAGGGTATGTGCAGGGCTACACCTTC
TRBV7-3	.	TRBJ2-1	TRBD2	CASSPTSGFYNEQFF	TGTGCCAGCAGCCCCACTAGCGGCTTCTACAATGAGCAGTTCTTC
TRBV15	.	TRBJ1-1	TRBD1	CATSRQDRGLLRTEAFF	TGTGCCACCAGCAGACAGGACAGGGGGCTGTTAAGGACTGAAGCTTTCTTT
TRBV2	.	TRBJ2-5	TRBD2	CASSSRLAGGQETQYF	TGTGCCAGCAGTTCACGACTAGCGGGAGGACAAGAGACCCAGTACTTC
TRBV28	few	TRBJ1-1	TRBD1	CASKLPGTGNTEAFF	TGTGCCAGCAAACTCCCCGGGACAGGGAACACTGAAGCTTTCTTT
TRBV9	few	TRBJ1-2	.	CASSVDGAIDYGYTF	TGTGCCAGCAGCGTAGATGGAGCAATTGACTATGGCTACACCTTC
TRBV6-5	.	TRBJ2-7	TRBD1	CASWDRGPYEQYF	TGTGCCAGCTGGGACAGGGGACCCTACGAGCAGTACTTC
TRBV5-6	.	TRBJ2-7	.	CASSRSGLAYEQYF	TGTGCCAGCAGCAGGAGCGGGTTAGCCTACGAGCAGTACTTC
TRBV19	few	TRBJ1-5	.	CASSIGRAVGRMGNQPQHF	TGTGCCAGTAGTATAGGACGGGCGGTAGGGCGTATGGGCAATCAGCCCCAGCATTTT
TRBV27	.	TRBJ2-5	.	CASSLFRSEETQYF	TGTGCCAGCAGTTTGTTCCGGTCGGAAGAGACCCAGTACTTC
TRBV5-1	.	TRBJ1-1	.	CASSLGGTPGTEAFF	TGCGCCAGCAGCTTGGGGGGGACCCCGGGCACTGAAGCTTTCTTT
TRBV27	.	TRBJ2-7	TRBD2	CASSLSPSGWYEQYF	TGTGCCAGCAGTTTATCTCCTAGCGGATGGTACGAGCAGTACTTC
TRBV2	.	TRBJ1-5	.	CASSRLNSNQPQHF	TGTGCCAGCAGCCGGCTGAATAGCAATCAGCCCCAGCATTTT
TRBV10-1	.	TRBJ1-1	TRBD1	CASSESGGFAEAFF	TGCGCCAGCAGTGAGTCAGGGGGCTTCGCTGAAGCTTTCTTT
TRBV4-1	once	TRBJ1-2	.	CASSHGGENYGYTF	TGCGCCAGCAGCCACGGCGGAGAGAACTATGGCTACACCTTC
TRBV7-9	once	TRBJ2-1	.	CASSFVGPYNEQFF	TGTGCCAGCAGCTTCGTCGGGCCCTACAATGAGCAGTTCTTC
TRBV29-1	once	TRBJ2-7	.	CSAGRQNYEQYF	TGCAGCGCCGGGCGACAAAACTACGAGCAGTACTTC
TRBV9	.	TRBJ1-3	.	CASSSDGNSGNTIYF	TGTGCCAGCAGCTCGGACGGGAACTCTGGAAACACCATATATTTT
TRBV27	.	TRBJ1-1	.	CASSLFGISEAFF	TGTGCCAGCAGTTTATTTGGAATTTCTGAAGCTTTCTTT
TRBV14	.	TRBJ1-1	TRBD1	CASSQASGGAVAFF	TGTGCCAGCAGCCAAGCCTCAGGGGGCGCAGTAGCTTTCTTT
TRBV29-1	.	TRBJ2-5	.	CSVAGGETQYF	TGCAGCGTTGCAGGAGGGGAGACCCAGTACTTC